Shown below are 27 T cell receptor beta chains from a single sample sequenced in a study of response to subunit inactivated influenza vaccine (dated by TCRdb to 2016 to 2019). The library was produced with RT-PCR. Instrument used: Illumina HiSeq 2500. TCRdb reprocessing: public reads trimmed at Q25 with fastp, clones called with MiXCR, in-frame beta chains kept. CDR3 protein sequences are deduplicated, and each keeps its most common genes and DNA. This sample gives 650,000 to 850,000 distinct CDR3 sequences in total; approximately 14% of them show up just once. Of the sample, around 7.3% is held by the ten largest clones. The source was PBMCs from blood, collected approximately 15 days before vaccination. All receptors derive from a man over 45 who received an inactivated influenza vaccine. Donor details come from another sample of the same person, matched by shared clones.

This clonotype was recorded at least ten times. The chain is built from TRBV10-3 and TRBJ2-1; perhaps TRBD1 as D (6 bases). Germline V lookup: CDR1 ENHRY, CDR2 SYGVKD. Trimming pared 2 bases from V and 6 bases from J, leaving 17 bases between. The CDR3 consists of 16 residues. CDR3 region: CAISEEGQRPINEQFF. DNA of the CDR3: TGTGCCATCAGTGAGGAAGGACAGCGGCCGATCAATGAGCAGTTCTTC.

This clonotype was seen ten or more times. The gene calls are TRBV11-2 and TRBJ2-7, with 13 bases matching TRBD2. V was pared by 4 bases and J by 1 base, with 1 base of the junction left unmatched. Germline CDR1 is SGHAT and CDR2 is FQNNGV. This CDR3 has 15 amino acids. The CDR3 is CASSWGLAGSYEQYF. The CDR3 DNA reads TGTGCCAGCAGCTGGGGACTAGCGGGATCCTACGAGCAGTACTTC. The full variable domain, completed using reference TRBV11-2 and TRBJ2-7, is EAGVAQSPRYKIIEKRQSVAFWCNPISGHATLYWYQQILGQGPKLLIQFQNNGVVDDSQLPKDRFSAERLKGVDSTLKIQPAKLEDSAVYLCASSWGLAGSYEQYFGPGTRLTVT.

This clonotype has a handful of counts. The chain links TRBV5-1 to TRBJ1-1, with D possibly being TRBD1 (6 bases). The V and J ends lost 0 bases and 3 bases respectively, with 21 bases between them. This CDR3 region has 18 residues. CDR1 SGHRS and CDR2 YFSETQ come from the germline V gene. CDR3 sequence: CASSLVLSGAGADTEAFF. DNA for the CDR3: TGCGCCAGCAGCTTGGTGCTCTCCGGGGCAGGGGCGGACACTGAAGCTTTCTTT.

The genes are TRBV5-1 and TRBJ2-7; 7 bases map to TRBD1. With 4 bases clipped from V and 6 bases from J, the junction kept 13 bases outside the gene matches. Germline loops: CDR1 SGHRS, CDR2 YFSETQ. This CDR3 region has 15 residues. The CDR3 DNA follows: TGCGCCAGCAGCCACAATGACAGGGCCGATACCGAGCAGTACTTC. Translating gives CASSHNDRADTEQYF.

This clonotype showed up just once. CDR3 DNA: TGTGCCAGCAGACCCCGGGGGGGGCTGAGCCTCTCGGAGCAGTACTTC. Protein: CASRPRGGLSLSEQYF. This chain joins TRBV2 and TRBJ2-7; TRBD2 matches 8 bases. This CDR3 region has 16 residues. V lost 6 bases and J lost 7; bases outside the gene matches: 17. Germline V gene sequence: CDR1 SNHLY, CDR2 FYNNEI.

This clonotype was observed a few times. V is TRBV12-5 and J is TRBJ2-5; a possible D gene is TRBD1 (5 bases). CDR1 is LGHNT, CDR2 FRNRAP, per germline. Deletions cut 6 bases from V and 11 bases from J, with 13 bases between. The CDR3 runs 11 residues. The CDR3 DNA reads TGTGCTAGTGGGTATGGGGCCATACAGTACTTC. Amino acids: CASGYGAIQYF.

This clonotype was seen a few times. This rearrangement joins TRBV27 to TRBJ2-7, with D perhaps matching TRBD1 or TRBD2 (5 bases each). V was trimmed by 2 bases and J by 6 bases, leaving 23 bases between them. This CDR3 spans 17 amino acids. Germline CDR1 and CDR2: MNHEY and SMNVEV (reference sequence). The chain's CDR3 is CASSLSGLAGRAGEQYF. CDR3 nucleotide sequence: TGTGCCAGCAGTTTAAGTGGGTTGGCGGGCAGGGCCGGCGAGCAGTACTTC.

The table lists this clonotype with a few counts. This chain joins TRBV12-3 or TRBV12-4 and TRBJ2-4; D remains ambiguous. The CDR3 consists of 15 residues. V was pared by 5 bases and J by 8 bases, with 19 bases between. The CDR3 bases are TGTGCCAGCAGTCCCCCATCGGTGGGGAAATACATTCAGTACTTC. Translating gives CASSPPSVGKYIQYF.

The table lists this clonotype with many counts. In DNA form, the CDR3 reads TGTGCCAGCAGCTATGACATAAACTACGAGCAGTACTTC. It codes for CASSYDINYEQYF. V usage is TRBV7-9 and J usage is TRBJ2-7; D gene unclear. Trimming removed 4 bases at V and 3 bases at J, with 10 bases between. The CDR3 spans 13 residues. Germline V gene data show CDR1 as SEHNR and CDR2 as FQNEAQ (reference sequence).

This clonotype was recorded a few times. CDR3 DNA sequence: TGTGCCACCAGCATCTGGGGCCGCTCTGGAAACACCATATATTTT. This encodes CATSIWGRSGNTIYF. The rearrangement joins TRBV15 to TRBJ1-3; the D gene is possibly TRBD1 (5 bases). CDR3 size: 15 residues. Between the trimmed V and J ends, which lost 4 bases and 0 bases, there was a span of 10 bases. In germline, CDR1 is LNHNV, CDR2 YYDKDF (reference sequence).

This chain connects TRBV24-1 to TRBJ2-5; D is undetermined. Trimming removed 3 bases at V and 3 bases at J, with 7 bases between. Germline V gene data show CDR1 as KGHDR and CDR2 as SFDVKD. The CDR3 loop spans 13 amino acids. This chain's CDR3 is CATSDGPEETQYF. The DNA of the CDR3 is TGTGCCACCAGTGATGGGCCGGAAGAGACCCAGTACTTC.

This chain uses TRBV15 with TRBJ2-7; 11 positions match TRBD2. Germline V gene data show CDR1 as LNHNV and CDR2 as YYDKDF (reference sequence). There are 14 residues in the CDR3. The junction had 4 bases not matched to a gene; V was cut back by 2 bases and J by 7 bases. CDR3 DNA sequence: TGTGCCACCAGCAGAACCGGGACTAGCGGTGAGCAGTACTTC. It yields the protein CATSRTGTSGEQYF. The whole variable domain, remainder taken from reference TRBV15 and TRBJ2-7, is DAMVIQNPRYQVTQFGKPVTLSCSQTLNHNVMYWYQQKSSQAPKLLFHYYDKDFNNEADTPDNFQSRRPNTSFCFLDIRSPGLGDTAMYLCATSRTGTSGEQYFGPGTRLTVT.

The gene calls are TRBV20-1 and TRBJ1-1, with no clear D. Trimming cost V 0 bases and J 4 bases, with 9 bases left between them. The CDR3 runs to 13 residues. CDR1 and CDR2 from the germline V gene are DFQATT and SNEGSKA (reference sequence). CDR3 sequence (DNA): TGCAGTGCTAGAGAAGGAGACATCACTGAAGCTTTCTTT. Protein product: CSAREGDITEAFF.

This clonotype was seen a few times. This sequence joins TRBV7-2 and TRBJ1-1; TRBD1 agrees at 8 bases. Germline assignment: CDR1 SGHTA and CDR2 FQGNSA. V lost 5 bases to trimming and J lost 8 bases; unmatched junction nucleotides: 7. The CDR3 is made up of 13 amino acids. The CDR3, as DNA: TGTGCCAGCAGCCGTCCCGGGACAGGAGAAGCTTTCTTT. It codes for CASSRPGTGEAFF.

V and J are TRBV6-5 and TRBJ1-5; no definite D call. Germline CDR1 and CDR2: MNHEY and SVGAGI. The CDR3 is 10 amino acids. V was cut by 6 bases and J by 12 bases, with 9 bases left in between. The DNA of the CDR3 is TGTGCCAGCAGCCCCGGACTCCAGCATTTT. It encodes CASSPGLQHF.

This clonotype has more than one count but fewer than ten. The gene calls are TRBV6-5 and TRBJ2-1; D gene unclear. Trimming removed 8 bases at V and 13 bases at J, with 18 bases between. The germline V gene encodes CDR1 MNHEY and CDR2 SVGAGI. This CDR3 comprises 12 residues. The CDR3 nucleotides are TGTGCCAGCCTTATTGTCTTAACGGTCCAGTTCTTC. Residues: CASLIVLTVQFF.

This chain joins TRBV20-1 and TRBJ2-5, with TRBD1 matching 8 bases. The ends lost 0 bases at V and 5 bases at J; junction bases unmatched: 14. CDR1 is DFQATT and CDR2 is SNEGSKA in the germline V gene (reference sequence). The CDR3 runs to 17 residues. The CDR3 protein is CSARDRVGTGYRETQYF. The DNA for the CDR3 is TGCAGTGCTAGAGATCGGGTTGGGACAGGTTACCGGGAGACCCAGTACTTC.

The chain uses TRBV12-3 or TRBV12-4 and TRBJ2-3, with 7 positions matching TRBD2. The junction had 9 bases not matched to a gene; V was cut back by 0 bases and J by 3 bases. The CDR3 loop spans 17 amino acids. CDR3 loop: CASSLALAAGVTDTQYF. The DNA for the CDR3 is TGTGCCAGCAGTTTAGCGCTTGCGGCGGGAGTTACAGATACGCAGTATTTT.

This clonotype was seen repeatedly, ten times or more. J is TRBJ1-1 and V is TRBV10-3; no clear D gene. V was pared by 0 bases and J by 4 bases, with 12 bases between. Germline V gene lookup returns CDR1 ENHRY and CDR2 SYGVKD. The CDR3 extends over 15 amino acids. The CDR3 bases are TGTGCCATCAGTGAGTCCGTATTGAGGCGCACTGAAGCTTTCTTT. Protein product: CAISESVLRRTEAFF.

This clonotype was counted a few times. This chain joins TRBV5-5 and TRBJ2-3; D gene uncertain. The CDR3 runs to 12 residues. Germline CDR1 is SGHKS and CDR2 is YYEKEE (reference sequence). V lost 3 bases and J 5 bases, leaving 7 bases between the germline ends. CDR3 sequence: CASSWMIDTQYF. CDR3 sequence (DNA): TGTGCCAGCAGCTGGATGATAGATACGCAGTATTTT.

This clonotype has a count of ten or more. The chain recombines TRBV20-1 with TRBJ2-1; the match to TRBD2 covers 8 bases. Germline CDR1 and CDR2: DFQATT and SNEGSKA (reference sequence). The CDR3 is 15 amino acids. Losses at the gene ends were 1 base for V and 7 bases for J; bases not matched to a gene: 9. CDR3 loop: CSARGGLGNRNEQFF. The DNA for the CDR3 is TGCAGTGCTAGAGGGGGACTAGGGAATCGAAATGAGCAGTTCTTC.

This clonotype was observed a handful of times. This sequence joins TRBV20-1 and TRBJ1-5; D gene unclear. Trimming pared 6 bases from V and 0 bases from J, leaving 15 bases between. The CDR3 runs to 15 residues. CDR1 is DFQATT and CDR2 is SNEGSKA in the germline V gene (reference sequence). The CDR3 sequence: CSALPKAGSNQPQHF. Written as DNA, the CDR3 is TGCAGTGCCCTACCAAAGGCGGGTAGCAATCAGCCCCAGCATTTT.

This clonotype occurred a few times. This chain uses TRBV6-2 or TRBV6-3 with TRBJ1-1, with 8 bases fitting TRBD1. The ends lost 5 bases at V and 0 bases at J; junction bases unmatched: 8. The CDR3 is made up of 16 amino acids. Germline loops: CDR1 MNHEY, CDR2 SVGEGT. For the CDR3, the DNA is TGTGCCAGCAGTCAGGAAGGGGACAGGTTGAACACTGAAGCTTTCTTT. Its protein is CASSQEGDRLNTEAFF.

The chain has TRBV30 and TRBJ2-5; 7 bases line up with TRBD2. The CDR3 consists of 14 residues. J lost 5 bases, V lost 0 bases, and 6 bases had no gene match. Germline CDR1 GTSNPN, CDR2 SVGIG (reference sequence). CDR3 region: CAWSVGRGWETQYF. The CDR3 DNA reads TGTGCCTGGAGTGTAGGGAGGGGTTGGGAGACCCAGTACTTC. Complete variable domain (other parts from reference TRBV30 and TRBJ2-5): SQTIHQWPATLVQPVGSPLSLECTVEGTSNPNLYWYRQAAGRGLQLLFYSVGIGQISSEVPQNLSASRPQDRQFILSSKKLLLSDSGFYLCAWSVGRGWETQYFGPGTRLLVL.

This clonotype turned up a few times. The rearrangement joins TRBV4-2 to TRBJ1-2, with D unresolved. Trimming shortened V by 1 base and J by 6 bases, and 9 bases separated the two germline ends. Germline CDR1 and CDR2: LGHNA and YNFKEQ. The CDR3 length is 13 residues. CDR3 coding DNA: TGTGCCAGCAGCCAAGGACACGGCGATGGCTACACCTTC. Its translation is CASSQGHGDGYTF.

This chain uses TRBV6-5 with TRBJ1-5; TRBD1 might be the D (5 bases). This CDR3 comprises 16 residues. From germline, CDR1 is MNHEY and CDR2 SVGAGI. The V gene lost 4 bases and the J gene lost 8 bases, with 21 bases spanning the gap. The CDR3 DNA follows: TGTGCCAGCAGTTCCCTTGGGACGGGCGAGTTGAAGCCCCAGCATTTT. It translates to CASSSLGTGELKPQHF.

This clonotype was counted only a few times. This chain connects TRBV20-1 to TRBJ2-2; 7 bases map to TRBD1. The CDR3 loop spans 18 amino acids. The V segment lost 1 base and the J segment 1 base; nucleotides outside the gene matches: 12. Germline V gene lookup returns CDR1 DFQATT and CDR2 SNEGSKA (reference sequence). The CDR3 loop is CSARGPGQYLRNTGELFF. The CDR3, as DNA: TGCAGTGCTAGAGGCCCGGGACAGTATTTAAGGAACACCGGGGAGCTGTTTTTT.